This T cell receptor (beta chain) is from a study of shared clonotypes between healthy human individuals. Naive CD45RA+ and memory CD45RA-negative subsets were split from CD4+ cells. Using roughly 180 ng DNA, roughly 33,000 T cell genomes, the sorted-subset replicate PCRs were run. TCRdb's table, derived via immunoSEQ multiplex PCR, lists solely in-frame clones and lacks some. This sample has around 1.1 million clones, with approximately 80% found just once. Study-level findings and limits: Clonotype sharing among donors was thought likely to change with sequencing depth.

The CDR3 contains 16 residues. V lost 2 bases, J lost 9 bases, and 7 bases stayed unmatched. The germline gives CDR1 SGHRS, CDR2 YFSETQ. This clone was found a few times. Its target is not known. This sequence was found in a man aged 18-30 years in good health. Some clones in this sample may be carry-over from other donors' samples. Specimen: memory CD4+ T cells from PBMCs. As for subset: CD45RA-negative fraction. This chain connects TRBV5-1 to TRBJ2-1, with 14 bases that match TRBD2. CDR3 loop: CASSLRLAGGPGEQFF. For the CDR3, the DNA is TGCGCCAGCAGCTTACGACTAGCGGGAGGGCCGGGTGAGCAGTTCTTC.